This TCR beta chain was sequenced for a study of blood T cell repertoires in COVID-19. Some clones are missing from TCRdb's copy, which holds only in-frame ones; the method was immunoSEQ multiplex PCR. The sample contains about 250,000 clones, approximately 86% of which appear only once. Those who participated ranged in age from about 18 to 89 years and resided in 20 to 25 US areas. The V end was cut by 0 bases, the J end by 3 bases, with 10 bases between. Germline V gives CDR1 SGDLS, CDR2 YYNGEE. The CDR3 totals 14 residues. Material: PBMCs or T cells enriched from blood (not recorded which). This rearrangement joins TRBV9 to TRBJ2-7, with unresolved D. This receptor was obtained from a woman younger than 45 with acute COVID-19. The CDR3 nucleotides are TGTGCCAGCAGCGTAGCCGTCGGCGGCTACGAGCAGTACTTC. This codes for CASSVAVGGYEQYF.